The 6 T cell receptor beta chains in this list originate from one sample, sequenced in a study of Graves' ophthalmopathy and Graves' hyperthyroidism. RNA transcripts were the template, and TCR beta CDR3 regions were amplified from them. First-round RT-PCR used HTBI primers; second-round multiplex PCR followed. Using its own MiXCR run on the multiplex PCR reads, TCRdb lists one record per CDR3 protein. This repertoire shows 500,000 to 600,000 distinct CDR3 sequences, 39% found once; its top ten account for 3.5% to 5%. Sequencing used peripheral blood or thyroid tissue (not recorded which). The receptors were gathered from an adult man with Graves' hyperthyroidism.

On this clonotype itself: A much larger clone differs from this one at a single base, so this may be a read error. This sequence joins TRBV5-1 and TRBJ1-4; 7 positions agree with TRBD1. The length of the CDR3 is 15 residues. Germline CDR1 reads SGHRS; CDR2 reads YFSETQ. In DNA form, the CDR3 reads TGCGCCAGCAGCTTGGAGGGACAGCGAAATGAAGAACTGTTTTTT. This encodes CASSLEGQRNEELFF.

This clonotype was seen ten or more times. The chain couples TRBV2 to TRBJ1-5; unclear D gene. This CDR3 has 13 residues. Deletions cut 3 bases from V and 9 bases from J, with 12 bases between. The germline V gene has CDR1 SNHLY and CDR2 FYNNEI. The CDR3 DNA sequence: TGTGCCAGCAGTGAGGGTCAGGAACGGCCCCAGCATTTT. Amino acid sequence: CASSEGQERPQHF.

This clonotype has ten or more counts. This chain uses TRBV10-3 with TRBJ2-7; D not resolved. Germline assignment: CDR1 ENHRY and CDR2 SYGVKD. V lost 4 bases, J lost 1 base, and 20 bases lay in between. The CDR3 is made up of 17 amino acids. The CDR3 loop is CAISGADRIGESYEQYF. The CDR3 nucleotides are TGTGCCATCAGTGGTGCGGATCGGATAGGAGAGTCCTACGAGCAGTACTTC.

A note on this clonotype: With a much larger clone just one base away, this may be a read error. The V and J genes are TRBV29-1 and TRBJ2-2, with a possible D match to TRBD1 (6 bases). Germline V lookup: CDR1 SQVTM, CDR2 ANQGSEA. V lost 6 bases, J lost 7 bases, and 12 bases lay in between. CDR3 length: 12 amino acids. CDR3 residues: CSVSDRNGELFF. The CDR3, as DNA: TGCAGCGTCTCGGACAGAAACGGGGAGCTGTTTTTT.

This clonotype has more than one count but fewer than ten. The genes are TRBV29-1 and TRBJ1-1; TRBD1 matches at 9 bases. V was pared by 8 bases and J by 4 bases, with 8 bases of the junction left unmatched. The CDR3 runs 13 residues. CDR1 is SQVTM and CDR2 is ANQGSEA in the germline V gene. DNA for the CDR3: TGCAGCACCTTGGCACAGGGGGCCACTGAAGCTTTCTTT. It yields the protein CSTLAQGATEAFF.

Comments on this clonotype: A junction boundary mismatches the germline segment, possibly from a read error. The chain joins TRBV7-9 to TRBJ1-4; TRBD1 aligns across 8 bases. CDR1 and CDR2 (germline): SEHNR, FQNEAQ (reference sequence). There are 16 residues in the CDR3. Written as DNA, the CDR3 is TGTGCCAGCAGTTCAGGGGGCGCCGGAACTAATGAAGAACTGTTTTTT. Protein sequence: CASSSGGAGTNEELFF.